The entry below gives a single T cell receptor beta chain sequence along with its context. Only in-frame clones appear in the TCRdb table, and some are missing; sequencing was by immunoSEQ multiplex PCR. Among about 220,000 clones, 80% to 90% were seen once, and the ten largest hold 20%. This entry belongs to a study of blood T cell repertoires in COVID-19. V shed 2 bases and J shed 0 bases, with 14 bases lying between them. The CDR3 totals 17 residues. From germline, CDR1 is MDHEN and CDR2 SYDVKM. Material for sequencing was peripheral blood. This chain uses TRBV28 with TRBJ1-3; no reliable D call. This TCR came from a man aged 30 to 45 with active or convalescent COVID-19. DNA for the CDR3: TGTGCCAGCAGTTTAGGCGGAGGGTCTTCCTCTGGAAACACCATATATTTT. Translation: CASSLGGGSSSGNTIYF.